This TCR beta chain came from a study of regulatory T cells in long-lasting Graves disease. Arm-PCR of CDR3 regions and iRepertoire HTBI primers were used to build TCR beta libraries. Per the original data handling: Across all samples, more than 60 TRBV segments and around 14 TRBJ segments were identified. Each CDR3 protein is one row after TCRdb ran MiXCR on the multiplex PCR reads. Clone size and V and J calls follow TCRdb, not the original study. Of some 500,000 distinct CDR3 sequences in the sample, roughly a sixth were seen once. This sample's time point: newly diagnosed GD, antithyroid drugs for less than 3 months. The TCR library was made from RNA extracted from PBMCs. Notes on the study in general: Patients with persistent disease shared over 2,500 public clonotypes, outpacing the roughly 970 shared by new patients. Gene preferences differed: TRBV28, TRBJ1-2, TRBJ2-5 in persistent cases.

Germline CDR1 and CDR2: SGHAT and FQNNGV. The CDR3 length is 12 residues. In its sample, this clonotype was seen once. Its matching antigen is unknown. This same sample was also taken into another study, of T cells in Graves' hyperthyroidism and ophthalmopathy.

This sample comprised peripheral blood mononuclear cells (PBMCs), obtained at new diagnosis, from a patient treated with antithyroid drugs. This TCR came from a woman in her forties or fifties with Graves disease. This sequence joins TRBV11-2 and TRBJ2-3; possibly TRBD1 for D (6 bases). The DNA end is more similar to TRBJ2-5, so the J call may be wrong. The CDR3 reads CASQGSGETQYF. The DNA of the CDR3 is TGTGCCAGTCAGGGGTCGGGGGAGACCCAGTACTTC.